A selection of T cell receptor beta chains follows, all from one sample in a study of blood T cell repertoires in COVID-19. Data came from immunoSEQ multiplex PCR; TCRdb stores just in-frame clones and leaves some out. Found here are about 27,000 clones, 85% to 90% of them singletons; the top ten hold roughly 5%. Sequencing was carried out using peripheral blood. Receptor source: a man aged 65 to 85 with active COVID-19. Each CDR3 is given without its conserved first and last residue.

TRBV5-1,TRBJ2-3,ASSLSAGGGGTDTQY
TRBV4-2,TRBJ1-3,ASSQVLGGGNTIY
TRBV7-2,TRBJ2-1,ASSTGLLRLDNEQF
TRBV7-9,TRBJ2-7,ASSLVGGQGSYEQY
TRBV27,TRBJ1-1,ASSLSLFRTGLTEAF
TRBV6-4,TRBJ2-5,ASSSGRGETQY
TRBV20-1,TRBJ1-5,SASGTLPSNQPQH
TRBV4-3,TRBJ2-7,ASSQDGVTGEAYEQY
TRBV5-1,TRBJ2-2,ASSLAARGNGELF
TRBV4-1,TRBJ2-7,ASSTSTGSYEQY
TRBV9,TRBJ2-4,ASSVEETENIQY
TRBV19,TRBJ1-1,ASSTGPGRGVTEAF
TRBV14,TRBJ1-4,ASSQGGGKLF
TRBV4-1,TRBJ2-7,ASSQHRGETYEQY
TRBV24-1,TRBJ2-3,ATSDGTRTTDTQY
TRBV4-3,TRBJ1-3,ASSLGQGVRNTIY
TRBV7-9,TRBJ2-2,ASTGQGELF